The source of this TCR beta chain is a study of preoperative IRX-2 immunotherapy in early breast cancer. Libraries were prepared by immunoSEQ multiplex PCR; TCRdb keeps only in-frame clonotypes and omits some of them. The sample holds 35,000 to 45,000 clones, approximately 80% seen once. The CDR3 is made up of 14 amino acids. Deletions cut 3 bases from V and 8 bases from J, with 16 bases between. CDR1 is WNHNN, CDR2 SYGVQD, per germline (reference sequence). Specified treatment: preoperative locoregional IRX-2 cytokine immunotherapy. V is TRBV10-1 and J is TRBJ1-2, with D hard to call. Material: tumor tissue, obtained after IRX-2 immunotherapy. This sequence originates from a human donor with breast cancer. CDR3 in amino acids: CASSDQPDRRGYTF. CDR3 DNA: TGCGCCAGCAGTGACCAGCCGGACCGACGGGGCTACACCTTC.